This entry lists 20 T cell receptor beta chains sequenced from one sample in a study of cytomegalovirus exposure and HLA in healthy donors. The PCR contained 60 Vbeta and 13 Jbeta primers. Assay: immunoSEQ multiplex PCR; the TCRdb copy retains only in-frame clones and omits some. The table has approximately 40,000 clones, 82% seen once; the top ten hold over 9.5%. Sequenced input: PBMCs. The receptor source for this set is a young woman in good health and CMV-seropositive.

This clone was seen a single time. The chain combines TRBV30 with TRBJ1-1; D call uncertain. The V end lost 2 bases, the J end lost 1 base, and 11 bases lay between the germline ends. Per germline, CDR1 GTSNPN and CDR2 SVGIG (reference sequence). The CDR3 totals 14 residues. In nucleotides, the CDR3 is TGTGCCTGGAGTCCCCCCGCAGGGAACACTGAAGCTTTCTTT. Encoded protein: CAWSPPAGNTEAFF.

The CDR3 bases are TGTGCCTGGAGACAAACAGGGGGTAACTATGGCTACACCTTC. As protein: CAWRQTGGNYGYTF. This rearrangement joins TRBV30 to TRBJ1-2, with 8 bases identical to TRBD1. The V gene's germline CDR1 is GTSNPN and CDR2 SVGIG (reference sequence). Trimming at V came to 3 bases and at J to 1 base, leaving 4 bases not matched to a gene. The CDR3 runs 14 residues.

The chain has TRBV7-8 and TRBJ2-5; D is ambiguous. This CDR3 comprises 14 residues. The germline V gene has CDR1 SGHVS and CDR2 FQNEAQ. The V gene lost 2 bases and the J gene lost 9 bases, with 16 bases spanning the gap. The CDR3 loop is CASSLLGSRPPQYF. CDR3 in DNA: TGTGCCAGCAGCTTATTAGGTAGCCGCCCGCCCCAGTACTTC.

The V gene is TRBV2, the J gene TRBJ2-7, with 7 bases lining up with TRBD1. Trimming cost V 5 bases and J 8 bases; bases outside gene matches: 15. CDR1 and CDR2 from the germline V gene are SNHLY and FYNNEI. The CDR3 length is 15 residues. CDR3 sequence (DNA): TGTGCCAGCAGTCCGGGACAGCTAAGGGGATCCCAGCAGTACTTC. Its translation is CASSPGQLRGSQQYF.

This chain joins TRBV4-3 and TRBJ2-7; 12 nucleotides match TRBD2. Germline V lookup: CDR1 LGHNA, CDR2 YSLEER. With 0 bases clipped from V and 4 bases from J, the junction kept 4 bases outside the gene matches. The CDR3 is made up of 16 amino acids. Here the CDR3 DNA reads TGCGCCAGCAGCCAAGATCACACTAGCGGGGGGTACGAGCAGTACTTC. It translates to CASSQDHTSGGYEQYF.

This clone came up a few times. The chain joins TRBV10-2 to TRBJ1-4; maybe TRBD1 (6 bases). Trimming cost V 7 bases and J 8 bases, with 14 bases left between them. The CDR3 runs 13 residues. The germline CDR1 and CDR2 sequences are WSHSY and SAAADI. The CDR3 is CASTKPGQEKLFF. CDR3 bases: TGCGCCAGCACCAAACCGGGACAAGAAAAACTGTTTTTT.

The V gene is TRBV25-1, the J gene TRBJ2-5; 10 nucleotides align to TRBD1. The DNA end favors TRBJ2-7, so the J call may be wrong. This CDR3 has 17 residues. Germline loops: CDR1 MGHDK, CDR2 SYGVNS. CDR3 in DNA: TGTGCCAGCAGGGGGGTCGGAGACAGGGGGCGGACCTACGAGCAGTACTTC. It encodes CASRGVGDRGRTYEQYF.

The chain uses TRBV6-6 and TRBJ2-7, with 7 bases identical to TRBD1. Looked up from germline, CDR1 is MNHNY and CDR2 is SVGAGI (reference sequence). The CDR3 extends over 16 amino acids. J was trimmed by 0 bases and V by 6 bases; bases with no gene match: 11. CDR3 amino acids: CASRSTGPQSSYEQYF. DNA of the CDR3: TGTGCCAGCAGATCGACAGGGCCCCAAAGCTCCTACGAGCAGTACTTC.

The V and J genes are TRBV11-2 and TRBJ2-7, with 12 bases aligning to TRBD2. After removal of 6 bases from V and 7 bases from J, the junction contained 13 bases not matched to a gene. Germline CDR1 and CDR2: SGHAT and FQNNGV. The CDR3 length is 16 residues. DNA for the CDR3: TGTGCCAGCAGTCCCCACCTAGCGGGGGGGAGAATTGAGCAGTACTTC. Its protein product is CASSPHLAGGRIEQYF.

Remarks on this clone: A junction end diverges from the germline sequence, so it may reflect a read error. V is TRBV7-9 and J is TRBJ1-1, with D possibly TRBD1 on 6 matching bases. This CDR3 contains 14 residues. The germline V gene has CDR1 SEHNR and CDR2 FQNEAQ (reference sequence). CDR3 sequence (DNA): TGTTCCAGCAGCTTGAGCACAGGGCGCACTGAAGCTTTCTTT. It specifies CSSSLSTGRTEAFF.

V gene TRBV5-4 combines with J gene TRBJ2-7; TRBD2 aligns across 11 bases. CDR1 is SGHNT and CDR2 is YYREEE in the germline V gene (reference sequence). Losses at the gene ends were 0 bases for V and 0 bases for J; bases not matched to a gene: 5. CDR3 length: 17 amino acids. In nucleotides, the CDR3 is TGTGCCAGCAGCTTGGGGATAGCGGGAGGGAGCTCCTACGAGCAGTACTTC. Translating it yields CASSLGIAGGSSYEQYF.

The chain has TRBV7-9 and TRBJ2-5; TRBD2 matches 10 bases. Unmatched junction bases numbered 13, after V lost 5 bases and J lost 7 bases. Germline-derived CDR1 and CDR2 are SEHNR and FQNEAQ (reference sequence). This CDR3 has 16 amino acids. The DNA for the CDR3 is TGTGCCAGCAGCCCAAGCGGGGGGGCCGTCAGGGGGACCCAGTACTTC. This translates into CASSPSGGAVRGTQYF.

This clone was counted once. J is TRBJ2-4 and V is TRBV7-8; tentatively, D is TRBD2 (6 bases). Germline V CDR1 and CDR2: SGHVS, FQNEAQ. V lost 4 bases to trimming and J lost 1 base, with 26 bases between them. This CDR3 is built from 20 residues. The chain's CDR3 is CASSYPPRLGRDLAKNIQYF. Here the CDR3 DNA reads TGTGCCAGCAGCTACCCGCCGCGACTAGGGCGGGACCTGGCCAAAAACATTCAGTACTTC. Complete variable domain (other parts from reference TRBV7-8 and TRBJ2-4): GAGVSQSPRYKVAKRGQDVALRCDPISGHVSLFWYQQALGQGPEFLTYFQNEAQLDKSGLPSDRFFAERPEGSVSTLKIQRTQQEDSAVYLCASSYPPRLGRDLAKNIQYFGAGTRLSVL.

The chain recombines TRBV18 with TRBJ1-2; D perhaps matches TRBD1 (5 bases). This CDR3 contains 13 residues. CDR1 and CDR2 from the germline V gene are KGHSH and LQKENI. V lost 3 bases and J 3 bases, leaving 8 bases between the germline ends. CDR3 nucleotides: TGTGCCAGCTCACCGGGGGGTGACTATGGCTACACCTTC. The encoded protein is CASSPGGDYGYTF.

This chain joins TRBV19 and TRBJ1-1; D is undetermined. Per the germline V gene, CDR1 is LNHDA and CDR2 is SQIVND (reference sequence). CDR3 length: 13 amino acids. V lost 3 bases, J lost 10 bases, and 15 bases lay in between. This CDR3 is CASSMVPPRGAFF. In nucleotides, the CDR3 is TGTGCCAGTAGTATGGTACCACCCCGGGGAGCTTTCTTT.

This sequence joins TRBV7-3 and TRBJ2-5, with D unclear. Germline V gene data show CDR1 as SGHTA and CDR2 as FQGTGA. The V and J ends lost 2 bases and 5 bases respectively, with 9 bases between them. CDR3 length: 13 residues. The chain's CDR3 is CASSLSNVETQYF. The CDR3 nucleotides are TGTGCCAGCAGCTTATCTAACGTTGAGACCCAGTACTTC. Full variable domain (outside the CDR3, taken from reference TRBV7-3 and TRBJ2-5): GAGVSQTPSNKVTEKGKYVELRCDPISGHTALYWYRQSLGQGPEFLIYFQGTGAADDSGLPNDRFFAVRPEGSVSTLKIQRTERGDSAVYLCASSLSNVETQYFGPGTRLLVL.

The V gene is TRBV27, the J gene TRBJ1-2; unclear D gene. The V gene lost 5 bases and the J gene lost 0 bases, with 7 bases spanning the gap. The germline V gene encodes CDR1 MNHEY and CDR2 SMNVEV (reference sequence). The length of the CDR3 is 13 residues. In nucleotides, the CDR3 is TGTGCCAGCAGTGTCTCTCCTAACTATGGCTACACCTTC. Protein product: CASSVSPNYGYTF.

This sequence joins TRBV6-5 and TRBJ1-5, with a weak D call TRBD1 (5 bases). V dropped 7 bases and J dropped 2 bases, with 9 bases sitting between them. CDR3 length: 13 amino acids. The germline gives CDR1 MNHEY, CDR2 SVGAGI. CDR3 protein: CASMGGGNQPQHF. CDR3 bases: TGTGCCAGCATGGGGGGGGGCAATCAGCCCCAGCATTTT.

The genes are TRBV7-2 and TRBJ1-3, with 8 bases fitting TRBD1. Germline-derived CDR1 and CDR2 are SGHTA and FQGNSA. The trim removed 5 bases at V and 8 bases at J, leaving 8 bases unmatched. The CDR3 sequence is 14 residues long. The CDR3 loop reads CASSPGGLGHTIYF. The CDR3 DNA follows: TGTGCCAGCAGCCCAGGGGGCCTGGGGCACACCATATATTTT.

This clone has just a few counts. The rearrangement uses TRBV30 and TRBJ1-5; perhaps TRBD1 as D (5 bases). V was trimmed by 3 bases and J by 3 bases, leaving 12 bases between them. CDR1 is GTSNPN, CDR2 SVGIG, per germline (reference sequence). This CDR3 contains 14 residues. CDR3 DNA sequence: TGTGCCTGGAGCCCCACAGGAAACAATCAGCCCCAGCATTTT. It encodes CAWSPTGNNQPQHF.